These 14 T cell receptor beta chains originate from one sample sequenced in a study of Ad26.COV2.S vaccination and SARS-CoV-2 variants (dated by TCRdb to the early 2020s). Receptor libraries were prepared by the immunoSEQ multiplex PCR assay. TCRdb took this table from immuneACCESS and kept in-frame rearrangements with V and J called. Such tables lack part of the clones; where checked against another copy, unresolved V genes explain under half of the gap, and the rest is unexplained. This sample comprises about 680,000 clones, 89% of them detected only once. The top ten constitute about 1.5% of the sample. The sample's treatment or condition label, in plain terms: approximately 18 received Ad26.COV2.S at low or high dose, single or two shots; 5 received placebo; per-sample allocation not given. Repertoires of vaccine and placebo recipients were sequenced from samples taken on day 63 after the first injection.

The sample was peripheral blood, taken in a trial of Ad26.COV2.S vaccine versus placebo. These receptors were taken from a person between 18 and 65 years old who received the Ad26.COV2.S COVID-19 vaccine or a placebo.

This clone came up once. The chain carries TRBV19 and TRBJ1-5, with unresolved D. This CDR3 region has 12 residues. Germline loops: CDR1 LNHDA, CDR2 SQIVND (reference sequence). Trimming cost V 2 bases and J 5 bases, with 4 bases left between them. The CDR3 protein is CASSIRDQPQHF. CDR3 in DNA: TGTGCCAGTAGTATAAGAGATCAGCCCCAGCATTTT.

This chain uses TRBV29-1 with TRBJ2-1, with D perhaps TRBD2 (5 bases). From germline, CDR1 is SQVTM and CDR2 ANQGSEA. The CDR3 spans 10 residues. V gave up 5 bases and J gave up 11 bases, with 10 bases separating them. The CDR3 here is CSVTGLKQFF. CDR3 bases: TGCAGCGTTACCGGACTTAAGCAGTTCTTC.

This chain connects TRBV9 to TRBJ1-1; no definite D call. Germline values: CDR1 SGDLS, CDR2 YYNGEE. CDR3 size: 13 residues. Trimming shortened V by 1 base and J by 0 bases, and 4 bases separated the two germline ends. This chain's CDR3 is CASSVTLNTEAFF. Written as DNA, the CDR3 is TGTGCCAGCAGCGTAACCTTGAACACTGAAGCTTTCTTT. The full variable domain, with the rest looked up from reference TRBV9 and TRBJ1-1, is DSGVTQTPKHLITATGQRVTLRCSPRSGDLSVYWYQQSLDQGLQFLIQYYNGEERAKGNILERFSAQQFPDLHSELNLSSLELGDSALYFCASSVTLNTEAFFGQGTRLTVV.

The J gene is TRBJ2-5, the V gene TRBV10-3; D is undetermined. V gave up 3 bases and J gave up 5 bases, with 7 bases separating them. CDR1 and CDR2 from the germline V gene are ENHRY and SYGVKD. The CDR3 extends over 12 amino acids. CDR3 coding DNA: TGTGCCATCAGTGACGTAGGGGAGACCCAGTACTTC. Its protein product is CAISDVGETQYF.

Of note for this clone: Other DNA sequences within the sample encode an identical CDR3. V usage is TRBV9 and J usage is TRBJ2-3; possible D gene TRBD1, 5 bases. V lost 2 bases and J lost 0, with 7 bases in between. Germline loops: CDR1 SGDLS, CDR2 YYNGEE. CDR3 length: 14 amino acids. This CDR3 reads CASSVGPSTDTQYF. CDR3 DNA sequence: TGTGCCAGCAGCGTGGGGCCCAGCACAGATACGCAGTATTTT.

This clone was detected only a few times. This chain joins TRBV10-2 and TRBJ1-3; 10 bases align to TRBD1. Germline V gene data show CDR1 as WSHSY and CDR2 as SAAADI. The CDR3 sequence is 16 residues long. With 4 bases clipped from V and 0 bases from J, the junction kept 3 bases outside the gene matches. CDR3 sequence reads: CASSGQGASSGNTIYF. The CDR3 DNA sequence: TGCGCCAGCAGTGGACAGGGGGCCTCCTCTGGAAACACCATATATTTT.

The J gene is TRBJ2-7, the V gene TRBV13; D gene unclear. V lost 5 bases to trimming and J lost 7 bases, with 18 bases between them. The V gene's germline CDR1 is PRHDT and CDR2 FYEKMQ (reference sequence). The CDR3 consists of 14 residues. The CDR3 spells CASSPKMAPLEQYF. CDR3 bases: TGTGCCAGCAGCCCAAAGATGGCGCCGCTGGAGCAGTACTTC.

The chain combines TRBV18 with TRBJ2-3; TRBD2 agrees at 9 bases. Germline lookup yields CDR1 KGHSH and CDR2 LQKENI. Trimming took 2 bases from V and 4 from J; bases not matched to a gene: 4. This CDR3 contains 15 residues. CDR3 DNA: TGTGCCAGCTCACCAAGGGCTAGCGGGGCAGATACGCAGTATTTT. Its protein product is CASSPRASGADTQYF.

The chain links TRBV18 to TRBJ2-7; D possibly uses TRBD1 or TRBD2 (5 bases each). The CDR3 covers 13 residues. From germline, CDR1 is KGHSH and CDR2 LQKENI. Between the trimmed V and J ends, which lost 3 bases and 2 bases, there was a span of 8 bases. CDR3 region: CASSPGDTYEQYF. The CDR3, as DNA: TGTGCCAGCTCACCGGGGGATACCTACGAGCAGTACTTC.

The chain has TRBV9 and TRBJ2-1; perhaps TRBD2 as D (5 bases). Deletions cut 1 base from V and 3 bases from J, with 14 bases between. The CDR3 length is 16 residues. CDR1 is SGDLS and CDR2 is YYNGEE in the germline V gene. The CDR3 DNA follows: TGTGCCAGCAGCGTATCGTACGAGGGAAACTACAATGAGCAGTTCTTC. Translating it yields CASSVSYEGNYNEQFF.

V and J are TRBV6-6 and TRBJ1-5; D remains ambiguous. The CDR3 contains 15 residues. CDR1 MNHNY and CDR2 SVGAGI come from the germline V gene (reference sequence). The V end lost 7 bases, the J end lost 1 base, and 14 bases lay between the germline ends. Written as DNA, the CDR3 is TGTGCCAGCATGAGAACGGACGGAAGCAATCAGCCCCAGCATTTT. This codes for CASMRTDGSNQPQHF.

The chain couples TRBV24-1 to TRBJ2-7; D gene unclear. The CDR3 runs to 13 residues. CDR1 and CDR2 from the germline V gene are KGHDR and SFDVKD. The V end was cut by 5 bases, the J end by 4 bases, with 11 bases between. CDR3 sequence: CATSGQSSYEQYF. CDR3 coding DNA: TGTGCCACCAGTGGCCAATCTTCGTACGAGCAGTACTTC.

The J gene is TRBJ2-2, the V gene TRBV6-1; 7 bases align to TRBD2. CDR3 length equals 14 residues. From germline, CDR1 is MNHNS and CDR2 SASEGT. Trimming took 6 bases from V and 1 from J; bases not matched to a gene: 2. The CDR3 nucleotides read TGTGCCAGCAGCTCTAGCGGGAACACCGGGGAGCTGTTTTTT. It translates to CASSSSGNTGELFF.

The chain combines TRBV3-1 (or the pseudogene TRBV3-2) with TRBJ1-2; TRBD1 matches 12 bases. V gave up 2 bases and J gave up 8 bases; unmatched junction bases: 9. The germline V gene has CDR1 LGHDT and CDR2 YNNKEL (reference sequence). The CDR3 has 16 residues. CDR3 in DNA: TGTGCCAGCAGCCAACTACCGGGACAGGGGGCGCGGGGCTACACCTTC. Translated, it gives CASSQLPGQGARGYTF.